The text below deals with one T cell receptor (beta chain). The antigen is undetermined. This table comes from immunoSEQ multiplex PCR, and its TCRdb copy is limited to in-frame clones, with some not included. The sample records roughly 93,000 clones, 75% to 90% being singletons. The data belong to a study of T cell responses to AZD1222 COVID-19 vaccine. Whole-study findings and limits: Spike-specific TCR repertoires showed rising breadth and depth after two AZD1222 doses. Samples come after the peak T cell response, not at day 14. At study baseline, merely roughly 6 AZD1222 recipients were seropositive. Clonal diversity may have been underestimated in mostly white British donors.

The source of this sequence is an adult in good health. The material was peripheral blood, obtained on day 0 of AZD1222 vaccination.

CDR3 sequence: CASSLGQGNGNTIYF. The CDR3 region has the DNA TGCGCCAGCAGCTTGGGGCAGGGGAACGGTAACACCATATATTTT. The chain employs TRBV5-1 and TRBJ1-3; D possibly corresponds to TRBD1 (6 bases). Trimming removed 0 bases at V and 7 bases at J, with 14 bases between. Germline loops: CDR1 SGHRS, CDR2 YFSETQ. The CDR3 has 15 residues.